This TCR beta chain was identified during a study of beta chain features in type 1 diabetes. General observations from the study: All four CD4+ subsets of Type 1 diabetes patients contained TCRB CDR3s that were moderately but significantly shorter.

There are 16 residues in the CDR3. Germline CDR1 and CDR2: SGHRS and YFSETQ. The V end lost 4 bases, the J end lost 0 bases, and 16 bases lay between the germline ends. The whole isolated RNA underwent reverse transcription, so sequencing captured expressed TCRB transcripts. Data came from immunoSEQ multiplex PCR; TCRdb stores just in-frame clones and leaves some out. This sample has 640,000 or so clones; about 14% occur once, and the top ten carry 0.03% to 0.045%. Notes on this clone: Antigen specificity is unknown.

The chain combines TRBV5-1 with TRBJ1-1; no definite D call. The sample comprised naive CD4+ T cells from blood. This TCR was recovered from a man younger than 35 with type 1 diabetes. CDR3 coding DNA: TGCGCCAGCAGCCCCTTTGTTGACACCATGAACACTGAAGCTTTCTTT. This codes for CASSPFVDTMNTEAFF. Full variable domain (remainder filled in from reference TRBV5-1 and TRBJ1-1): KAGVTQTPRYLIKTRGQQVTLSCSPISGHRSVSWYQQTPGQGLQFLFEYFSETQRNKGNFPGRFSGRQFSNSRSEMNVSTLELGDSALYLCASSPFVDTMNTEAFFGQGTRLTVV.